This T cell receptor beta chain was identified in a study of response to subunit inactivated influenza vaccine. This clonotype occurred a few times. Per germline, CDR1 SGHRS and CDR2 YFSETQ. This CDR3 contains 15 residues. Trimming removed 5 bases at V and 2 bases at J, with 15 bases between. TCRdb itself ran the RT-PCR reads through MiXCR, one entry per CDR3 protein. The sample lists just under 550,000 distinct CDR3 sequences, under 25% occurring once. The data also belong to a second study, concerning T cells expressing NK-cell markers. That study adds: A 5'RACE template switching approach incorporating UMIs was used to make TCR beta cDNA. Several donors likewise had their CD3+CD56-NKG2C+ fraction led by these clonotypes.

The source of this sequence is a man between 50 and 59 years old who received an inactivated influenza vaccine. The sequencing used CD4+ T cells sorted from PBMCs, collected 11 to 12 days after vaccination. The V call is TRBV5-1, the J call TRBJ2-3; maybe TRBD2 (6 bases). The CDR3 nucleotides read TGCGCCAGCAGATCCTCTAGCGCGTCCACAGATACGCAGTATTTT. Translating gives CASRSSSASTDTQYF.